Below, one TCR beta chain is given with its context. What it binds is unknown. This record belongs to a study of lymphopenia after photon versus proton radiotherapy. Study results and limitations: After lymphocyte nadir, photon-treated repertoires showed oligoclonal expansion, especially CD8+ Temra. Larger post-nadir TCR diversity loss correlated inversely with survival in deceased patients.

This table comes from immunoSEQ multiplex PCR, and its TCRdb copy is limited to in-frame clones, with some not included. The top ten hold approximately 3.7% of the sample, which has some 26,000 clones, around 83% seen once. The CDR3 has 15 residues. The germline gives CDR1 SGHNT, CDR2 YYREEE (reference sequence). J lost 4 bases, V lost 4 bases, and 5 bases had no gene match. The rearrangement uses TRBV5-4 and TRBJ2-2; 9 bases agree with TRBD1. This receptor was identified in a woman between 45 and 65 years old with pancreatic cancer. The sequencing here drew on peripheral blood, taken from a patient treated with photon-based radiotherapy. DNA for the CDR3: TGTGCCAGCAGCCCCGGGACAGGGTCCACCGGGGAGCTGTTTTTT. Its protein is CASSPGTGSTGELFF. The complete variable domain, with remaining parts taken from reference TRBV5-4 and TRBJ2-2, reads ETGVTQSPTHLIKTRGQQVTLRCSSQSGHNTVSWYQQALGQGPQFIFQYYREEENGRGNFPPRFSGLQFPNYSSELNVNALELDDSALYLCASSPGTGSTGELFFGEGSRLTVL.